The present entry profiles one T cell receptor beta chain with its context. Its antigen is still unknown. RNA transcripts provided the source from which TCR beta CDR3 regions were amplified. First-round RT-PCR with HTBI primers amplified the TCR CDR3 region. A single record per CDR3 protein comes from TCRdb applying MiXCR to the multiplex PCR reads. Of about 700,000 distinct CDR3 sequences listed, 11% to 15% are singletons. CDR1 SGDLS and CDR2 YYNGEE come from the germline V gene. Trimming cost V 2 bases and J 7 bases; bases outside gene matches: 4. This CDR3 contains 14 residues. This entry is derived from a study of T cells in Graves' hyperthyroidism and ophthalmopathy. Study results and caveats: Model output signaled ophthalmopathy a median approximately 6 months ahead of onset. In the blood, most expanded thyroid clonotypes above 0.001 appeared as well.

The study enrolled patients aged 18 to 65 with newly diagnosed hyperthyroidism of under 2 months' duration. Isolation of PBMCs was performed on around 9.7 ml fresh peripheral blood. This receptor was obtained from a woman between 18 and 29 years old with Graves' hyperthyroidism. This rearrangement joins TRBV9 to TRBJ2-5; 11 bases agree with TRBD1. The sample comprised blood. The CDR3 DNA follows: TGTGCCAGCAGCGTGGGGACAGGGGGAACGACCCAGTACTTC. This encodes CASSVGTGGTTQYF.